This T cell receptor beta chain is drawn from a study of blood T cell repertoires in COVID-19. Study in general: Sources were T cells, B-cell-depleted T cells, or PBMCs; the material itself was cDNA or gDNA.

CDR1 LNHDA and CDR2 SQIVND come from the germline V gene (reference sequence). The CDR3 loop spans 14 amino acids. With 6 bases clipped from V and 4 bases from J, the junction kept 5 bases outside the gene matches. The method was immunoSEQ multiplex PCR; TCRdb's version includes in-frame clones alone and lacks a portion of them. Of approximately 90,000 clones in the sample, around 75% were seen once. Patients from Seattle were sampled longitudinally, starting during active infection. The sequenced sample consisted of peripheral blood. This receptor was obtained from a man between 65 and 85 years old with COVID-19, enrolled during active disease. The chain couples TRBV19 to TRBJ1-2, with 10 bases matching TRBD1. This chain's CDR3 is CASRLGTGVYGYTF. The CDR3 bases are TGTGCCAGTAGACTAGGGACAGGGGTCTATGGCTACACCTTC.